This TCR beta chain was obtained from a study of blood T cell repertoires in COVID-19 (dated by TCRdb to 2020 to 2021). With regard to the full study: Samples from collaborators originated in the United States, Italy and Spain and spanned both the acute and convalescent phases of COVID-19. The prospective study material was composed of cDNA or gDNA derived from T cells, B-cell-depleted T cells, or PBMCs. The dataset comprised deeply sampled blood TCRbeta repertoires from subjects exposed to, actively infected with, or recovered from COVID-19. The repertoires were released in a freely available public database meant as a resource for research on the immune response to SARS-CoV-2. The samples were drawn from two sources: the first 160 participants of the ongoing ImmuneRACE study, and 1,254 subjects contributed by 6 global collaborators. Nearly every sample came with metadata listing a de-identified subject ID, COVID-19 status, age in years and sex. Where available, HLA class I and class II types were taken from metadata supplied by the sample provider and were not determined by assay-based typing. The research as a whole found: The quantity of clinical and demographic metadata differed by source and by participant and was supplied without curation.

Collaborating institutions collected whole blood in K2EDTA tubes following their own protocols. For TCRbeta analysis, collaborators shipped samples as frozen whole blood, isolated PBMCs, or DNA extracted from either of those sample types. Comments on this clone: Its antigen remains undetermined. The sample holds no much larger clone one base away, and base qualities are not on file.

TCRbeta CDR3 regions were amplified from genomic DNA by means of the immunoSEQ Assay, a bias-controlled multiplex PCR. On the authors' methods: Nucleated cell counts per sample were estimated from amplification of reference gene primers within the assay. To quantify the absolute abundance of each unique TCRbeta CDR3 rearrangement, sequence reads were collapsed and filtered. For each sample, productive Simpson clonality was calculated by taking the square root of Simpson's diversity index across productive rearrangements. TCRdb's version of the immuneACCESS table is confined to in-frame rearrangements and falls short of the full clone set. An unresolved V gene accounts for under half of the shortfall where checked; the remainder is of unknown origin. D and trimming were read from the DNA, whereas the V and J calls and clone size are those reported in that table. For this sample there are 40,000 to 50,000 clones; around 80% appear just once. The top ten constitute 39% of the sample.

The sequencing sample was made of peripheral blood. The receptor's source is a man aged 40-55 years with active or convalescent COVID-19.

The DNA is as follows: TGCAGCGTTGTCACTGGGGCCTCTAACTATGGCTACACCTTC. Its amino acids are CSVVTGASNYGYTF. This chain joins TRBV29-1 to TRBJ1-2; the D gene is perhaps TRBD1, from 5 matching bases. V lost 4 bases and J lost 0 bases; the stretch between them is 12 bases long. CDR1 is given as SQVTM and CDR2 as ANQGSEA, both from the germline V gene. The CDR3, from cysteine to phenylalanine, totals 14 residues. Of all the DNA, just the CDR3 is kept, 42 bases in frame from base 1.